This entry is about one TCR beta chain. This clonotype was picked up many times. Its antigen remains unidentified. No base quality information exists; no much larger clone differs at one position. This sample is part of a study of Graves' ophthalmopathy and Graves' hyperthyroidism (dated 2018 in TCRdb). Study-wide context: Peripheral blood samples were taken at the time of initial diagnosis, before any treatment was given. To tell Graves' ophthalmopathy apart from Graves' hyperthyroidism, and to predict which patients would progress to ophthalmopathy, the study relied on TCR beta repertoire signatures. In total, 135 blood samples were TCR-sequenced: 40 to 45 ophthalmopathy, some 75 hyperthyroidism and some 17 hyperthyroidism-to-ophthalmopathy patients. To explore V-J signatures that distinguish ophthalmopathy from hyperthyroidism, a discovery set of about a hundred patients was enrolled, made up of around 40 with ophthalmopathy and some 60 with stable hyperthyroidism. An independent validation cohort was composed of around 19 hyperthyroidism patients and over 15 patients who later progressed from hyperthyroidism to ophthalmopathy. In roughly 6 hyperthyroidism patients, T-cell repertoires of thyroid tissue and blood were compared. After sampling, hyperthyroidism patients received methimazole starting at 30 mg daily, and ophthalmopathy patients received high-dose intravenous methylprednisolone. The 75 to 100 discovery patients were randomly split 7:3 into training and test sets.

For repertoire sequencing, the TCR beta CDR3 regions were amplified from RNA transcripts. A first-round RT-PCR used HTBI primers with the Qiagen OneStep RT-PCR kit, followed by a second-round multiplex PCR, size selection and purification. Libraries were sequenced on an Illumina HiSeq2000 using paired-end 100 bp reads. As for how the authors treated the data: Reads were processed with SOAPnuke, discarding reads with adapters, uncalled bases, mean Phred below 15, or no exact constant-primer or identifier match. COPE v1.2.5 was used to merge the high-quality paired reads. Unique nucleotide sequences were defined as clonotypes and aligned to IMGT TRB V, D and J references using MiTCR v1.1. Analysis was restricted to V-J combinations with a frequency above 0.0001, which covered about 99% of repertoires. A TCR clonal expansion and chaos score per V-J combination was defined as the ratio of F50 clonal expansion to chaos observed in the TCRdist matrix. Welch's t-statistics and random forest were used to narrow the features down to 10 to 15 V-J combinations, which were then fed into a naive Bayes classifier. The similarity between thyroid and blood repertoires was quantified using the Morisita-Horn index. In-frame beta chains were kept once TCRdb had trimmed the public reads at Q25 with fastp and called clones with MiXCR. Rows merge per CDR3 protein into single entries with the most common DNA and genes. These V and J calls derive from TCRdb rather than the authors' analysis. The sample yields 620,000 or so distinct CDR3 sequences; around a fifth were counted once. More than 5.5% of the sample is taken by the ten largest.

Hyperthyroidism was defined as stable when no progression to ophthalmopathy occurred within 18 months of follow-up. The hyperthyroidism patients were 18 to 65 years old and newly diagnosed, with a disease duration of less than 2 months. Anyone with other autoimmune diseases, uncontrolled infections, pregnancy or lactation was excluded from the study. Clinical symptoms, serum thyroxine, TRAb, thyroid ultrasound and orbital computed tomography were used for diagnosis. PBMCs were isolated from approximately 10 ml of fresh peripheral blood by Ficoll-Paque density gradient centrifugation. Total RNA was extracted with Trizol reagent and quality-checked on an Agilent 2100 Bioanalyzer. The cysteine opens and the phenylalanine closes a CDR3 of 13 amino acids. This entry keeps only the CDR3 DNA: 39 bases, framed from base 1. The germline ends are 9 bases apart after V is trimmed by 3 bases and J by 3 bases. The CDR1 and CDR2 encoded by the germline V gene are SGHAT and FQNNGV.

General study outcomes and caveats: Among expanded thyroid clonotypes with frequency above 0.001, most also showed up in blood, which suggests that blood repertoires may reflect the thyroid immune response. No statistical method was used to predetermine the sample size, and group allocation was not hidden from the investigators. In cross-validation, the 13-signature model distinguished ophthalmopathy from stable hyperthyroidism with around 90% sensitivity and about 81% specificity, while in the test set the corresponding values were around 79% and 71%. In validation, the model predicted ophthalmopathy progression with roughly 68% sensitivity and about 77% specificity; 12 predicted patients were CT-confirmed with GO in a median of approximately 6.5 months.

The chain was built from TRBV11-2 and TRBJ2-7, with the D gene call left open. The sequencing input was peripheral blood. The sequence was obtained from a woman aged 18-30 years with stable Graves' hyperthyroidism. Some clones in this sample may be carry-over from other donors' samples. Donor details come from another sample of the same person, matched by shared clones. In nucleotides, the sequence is TGTGCCAGCAGCTTGTTTGGCAGCTACGAGCAGTACTTC. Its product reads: CASSLFGSYEQYF.